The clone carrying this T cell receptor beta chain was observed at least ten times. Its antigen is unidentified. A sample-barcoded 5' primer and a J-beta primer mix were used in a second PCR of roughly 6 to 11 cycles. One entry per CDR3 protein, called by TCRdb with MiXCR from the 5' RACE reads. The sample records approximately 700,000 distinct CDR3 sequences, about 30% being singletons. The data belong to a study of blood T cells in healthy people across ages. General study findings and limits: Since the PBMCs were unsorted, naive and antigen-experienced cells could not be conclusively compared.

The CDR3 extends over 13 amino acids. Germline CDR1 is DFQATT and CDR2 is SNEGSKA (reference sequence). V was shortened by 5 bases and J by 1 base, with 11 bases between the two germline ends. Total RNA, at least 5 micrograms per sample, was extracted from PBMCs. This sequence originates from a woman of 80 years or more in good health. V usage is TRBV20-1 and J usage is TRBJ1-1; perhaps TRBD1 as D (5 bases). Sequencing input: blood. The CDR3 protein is CSARGVRNTEAFF. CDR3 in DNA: TGCAGTGCTCGAGGGGTAAGGAACACTGAAGCTTTCTTT.